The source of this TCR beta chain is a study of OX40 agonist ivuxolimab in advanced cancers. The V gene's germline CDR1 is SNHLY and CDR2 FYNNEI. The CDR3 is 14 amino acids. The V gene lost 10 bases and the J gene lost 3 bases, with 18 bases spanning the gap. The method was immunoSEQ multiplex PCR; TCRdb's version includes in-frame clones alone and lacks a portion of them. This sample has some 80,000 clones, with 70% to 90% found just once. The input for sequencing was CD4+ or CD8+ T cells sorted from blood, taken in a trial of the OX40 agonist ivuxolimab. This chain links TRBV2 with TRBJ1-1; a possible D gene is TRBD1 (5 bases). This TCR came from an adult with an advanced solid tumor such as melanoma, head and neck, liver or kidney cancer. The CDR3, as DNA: TGTGCCACCCAAGGACGGGGGGTCGACACTGAAGCTTTCTTT. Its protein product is CATQGRGVDTEAFF.